Following are 3 T cell receptor beta chains from one sample sequenced in a study of blood T cells in healthy people across ages. The authors ran a second PCR of roughly 6 to 11 cycles using a sample-barcoded 5' primer and a J-beta primer mix. TCRdb itself ran the 5' RACE reads through MiXCR, one entry per CDR3 protein. The sample has roughly 1,500,000 distinct CDR3 sequences, approximately 42% seen once; the top ten hold approximately 7.9%. The specimen was blood. These receptors were taken from a woman younger than 35 in good health.

The chain uses TRBV12-3 or TRBV12-4 and TRBJ1-1; 12 positions match TRBD1. The junction had 6 bases not matched to a gene; V was cut back by 5 bases and J by 5 bases. This CDR3 has 15 amino acids. The chain's CDR3 is CASSDPGQGATEAFF. CDR3 coding DNA: TGTGCCAGCAGTGATCCGGGACAGGGGGCGACTGAAGCTTTCTTT.

The chain has TRBV7-2 and TRBJ1-2, with 10 bases identical to TRBD1. CDR3 length equals 15 residues. The trim removed 5 bases at V and 2 bases at J, leaving 5 bases unmatched. Germline V CDR1 and CDR2: SGHTA, FQGNSA. The DNA of the CDR3 is TGTGCCAGCAGCCGGGACAGGGGCCCCAACTATGGCTACACCTTC. As protein: CASSRDRGPNYGYTF.

This sequence joins TRBV7-2 and TRBJ1-3, with 8 bases matching TRBD1. The V gene end was trimmed by 5 bases and the J gene end by 1 base; junction bases not matched to a gene: 7. The CDR3 spans 16 residues. Germline V gene sequence: CDR1 SGHTA, CDR2 FQGNSA. This chain's CDR3 is CASSQGQAFSGNTIYF. For the CDR3, the DNA is TGTGCCAGCAGCCAGGGACAGGCGTTTTCTGGAAACACCATATATTTT.